The 8 T cell receptor beta chains below all came from one sample that was sequenced in a study of cytomegalovirus exposure and HLA in healthy donors. A multiplex PCR was run with 60 Vbeta primers and 13 Jbeta primers. Only in-frame clones appear in the TCRdb table, and some are missing; sequencing was by immunoSEQ multiplex PCR. This sample has roughly 160,000 clones; about 72% occur once, and the top ten carry roughly 1.4%. The specimen was PBMCs. These receptors were taken from a man aged 60-69 years in good health and CMV-seronegative.

The chain links TRBV7-6 to TRBJ2-1, with TRBD2 matching over 9 bases. Per germline, CDR1 SGHVS and CDR2 FNYEAQ. The V gene end was trimmed by 1 base and the J gene end by 3 bases; junction bases not matched to a gene: 4. The CDR3 loop spans 16 amino acids. CDR3 coding DNA: TGTGCCAGCAGCTTAGAAATTAGCGGGAGCTACAATGAGCAGTTCTTC. The encoded protein is CASSLEISGSYNEQFF. Variable domain in full (rest from reference TRBV7-6 and TRBJ2-1): GAGVSQSPRYKVTKRGQDVALRCDPISGHVSLYWYRQALGQGPEFLTYFNYEAQQDKSGLPNDRFSAERPEGSISTLTIQRTEQRDSAMYRCASSLEISGSYNEQFFGPGTRLTVL.

The chain couples TRBV7-9 to TRBJ1-1, with a tentative D call TRBD1 (5 bases). CDR1 and CDR2 from the germline V gene are SEHNR and FQNEAQ (reference sequence). There are 14 residues in the CDR3. V was trimmed by 4 bases and J by 5 bases, leaving 14 bases between them. The CDR3 region has the DNA TGTGCCAGCAGCTCCCAGGGTATTCGGACTGAAGCTTTCTTT. This gives the protein CASSSQGIRTEAFF.

The V call is TRBV5-4, the J call TRBJ2-7, with 9 bases identical to TRBD1. Trimming took 3 bases from V and 1 from J; bases not matched to a gene: 2. The length of the CDR3 is 14 residues. Germline CDR1 and CDR2: SGHNT and YYREEE (reference sequence). CDR3 amino acids: CASSYDRGSYEQYF. The DNA for the CDR3 is TGTGCCAGCAGCTATGACAGGGGGTCCTACGAGCAGTACTTC.

The chain is built from TRBV6-5 and TRBJ2-1; 7 bases are shared with TRBD2. The ends lost 4 bases at V and 4 bases at J; junction bases unmatched: 10. Looked up from germline, CDR1 is MNHEY and CDR2 is SVGAGI. The CDR3 is 16 amino acids. The CDR3 region has the DNA TGTGCCAGCAGTTTTCTGGGGGGGAGATCTTACAATGAGCAGTTCTTC. Its translation is CASSFLGGRSYNEQFF.

This chain uses TRBV5-8 with TRBJ1-1; 7 bases are a match to TRBD1. With 5 bases clipped from V and 3 bases from J, the junction kept 7 bases outside the gene matches. The CDR3 totals 14 residues. From germline, CDR1 is SGHTS and CDR2 YDEGEE. The DNA for the CDR3 is TGTGCCAGCAGAAACAGGGGAAGGTACACTGAAGCTTTCTTT. It yields the protein CASRNRGRYTEAFF. The whole variable domain, filled in from reference TRBV5-8 and TRBJ1-1, reads EAGVTQSPTHLIKTRGQQATLRCSPISGHTSVYWYQQALGLGLQFLLWYDEGEERNRGNFPPRFSGRQFPNYSSELNVNALELEDSALYLCASRNRGRYTEAFFGQGTRLTVV.

The genes are TRBV7-3 and TRBJ2-7; perhaps TRBD2 as D (6 bases). Germline CDR1 is SGHTA and CDR2 is FQGTGA. This CDR3 region has 12 residues. Trimming left V 6 bases short and J 10 bases short, with 16 bases between. The CDR3 DNA reads as TGTGCCAGCAGGTCCCCGGGGGACCCACAGTACTTC. Amino acids: CASRSPGDPQYF. Full variable domain (rest looked up from reference TRBV7-3 and TRBJ2-7): GAGVSQTPSNKVTEKGKYVELRCDPISGHTALYWYRQSLGQGPEFLIYFQGTGAADDSGLPNDRFFAVRPEGSVSTLKIQRTERGDSAVYLCASRSPGDPQYFGPGTRLTVT.

This chain links TRBV6-4 with TRBJ2-3; 7 bases are shared with TRBD2. CDR1 and CDR2 from the germline V gene are MRHNA and SNTAGT. V gave up 6 bases and J gave up 6 bases; unmatched junction bases: 15. The CDR3 is 16 amino acids. CDR3 amino acids: CASSPIGTMYWDTQYF. DNA for the CDR3: TGTGCCAGCAGCCCGATCGGGACTATGTATTGGGATACGCAGTATTTT.

Only one count was recorded for this clone. The chain combines TRBV19 with TRBJ2-5; D gene unclear. The CDR3 spans 14 residues. Between the trimmed V and J ends, which lost 5 bases and 1 base, there was a span of 11 bases. Germline CDR1 and CDR2: LNHDA and SQIVND (reference sequence). CDR3 in DNA: TGTGCCAGTAGTCCACGGTTGGTCCAAGAGACCCAGTACTTC. Translated, it gives CASSPRLVQETQYF.